The 10 T cell receptor beta chains in this list originate from one sample, sequenced in a study of cytomegalovirus exposure and HLA in healthy donors. TCRdb keeps only in-frame clones here, not all; method: immunoSEQ multiplex PCR. The sample holds around 150,000 clones, 82% seen once. The sequencing input was PBMCs. These receptors were obtained from a man in his thirties or forties in good health and CMV-seropositive.

This chain uses TRBV4-1 with TRBJ2-7, with 7 nucleotides matching TRBD1. Unmatched junction bases numbered 2, after V lost 1 base and J lost 2 bases. The germline V gene has CDR1 MGHRA and CDR2 YSYEKL. This CDR3 contains 14 residues. The chain's CDR3 is CASSQAQGAYEQYF. CDR3 nucleotide sequence: TGCGCCAGCAGCCAAGCTCAGGGGGCCTACGAGCAGTACTTC.

The chain has TRBV5-1 and TRBJ2-7; 10 bases match TRBD1. Germline CDR1 and CDR2: SGHRS and YFSETQ. V trimming: 2 bases; J trimming: 7 bases; junction bases outside the gene matches: 6. The CDR3 is 14 amino acids. The CDR3 sequence: CASSLAGTGAEQYF. CDR3 DNA sequence: TGCGCCAGCAGCTTAGCCGGGACAGGGGCAGAGCAGTACTTC.

This clone was recorded once. J is TRBJ2-1 and V is TRBV11-3; D ambiguous. The germline CDR1 and CDR2 sequences are SGHNT and YENEEA. V lost 1 base and J lost 8, with 12 bases in between. The CDR3 runs to 14 residues. This CDR3 reads CASSLAKRWDEQFF. The DNA for the CDR3 is TGTGCCAGCAGCTTAGCGAAGCGTTGGGATGAGCAGTTCTTC.

In this sample, this clone turned up a few times. The rearrangement uses TRBV4-1 and TRBJ2-5; 9 bases agree with TRBD2. Per the germline V gene, CDR1 is MGHRA and CDR2 is YSYEKL. V was pared by 0 bases and J by 5 bases, with 7 bases of the junction left unmatched. The CDR3 loop spans 16 amino acids. The CDR3 loop reads CASSQEKNSGGETQYF. The CDR3 DNA follows: TGCGCCAGCAGCCAAGAGAAGAACAGCGGGGGGGAGACCCAGTACTTC.

This clone was found once. At one of its ends the junction is not consistent with the germline gene, which may arise from a read error. V gene TRBV7-9 combines with J gene TRBJ1-2, with 10 bases identical to TRBD1. Germline-derived CDR1 and CDR2 are SEHNR and FQNEAQ (reference sequence). There are 18 residues in the CDR3. The CDR3 protein is CASSLGRQGAGGGYGYTF. DNA for the CDR3: TGTGCTAGCAGCTTAGGCCGACAGGGGGCGGGAGGCGGCTATGGCTACACCTTC.

This clone appeared a single time. This chain uses TRBV14 with TRBJ2-4; tentatively, D is TRBD1 (5 bases). Germline CDR1 is SGHDN and CDR2 is FVKESK. Trimming removed 0 bases from V and 9 bases from J, with 9 bases in between. CDR3 length: 13 amino acids. The CDR3 nucleotides are TGTGCCAGCAGCCAAGATGTCCAGGGCATTCAGTACTTC. Translating it yields CASSQDVQGIQYF.

This chain uses TRBV6-6 with TRBJ2-4, with 7 bases lining up with TRBD1. The CDR3 loop spans 12 amino acids. Looked up from germline, CDR1 is MNHNY and CDR2 is SVGAGI (reference sequence). The V segment lost 2 bases and the J segment 16 bases; nucleotides outside the gene matches: 8. In DNA form, the CDR3 reads TGTGCCAGCAGTTACACCCCGGGACAGAGCTACTTC. This codes for CASSYTPGQSYF.

The CDR3, as DNA: TGTGCCAGCAGCCCCGGGACAGGGTATGCCCTCACAGATACGCAGTATTTT. Translating gives CASSPGTGYALTDTQYF. J is TRBJ2-3 and V is TRBV5-4; TRBD1 aligns across 9 bases. The CDR3 covers 17 residues. Germline CDR1 and CDR2: SGHNT and YYREEE (reference sequence). The V segment lost 4 bases and the J segment 2 bases; nucleotides outside the gene matches: 11.

The rearrangement links TRBV7-2 to TRBJ1-1; TRBD1 aligns across 7 bases. Germline CDR1 SGHTA, CDR2 FQGNSA. This CDR3 has 13 residues. The V gene end was trimmed by 1 base and the J gene end by 8 bases; junction bases not matched to a gene: 4. The CDR3 sequence: CASSLVWDSEAFF. The CDR3 DNA reads TGTGCCAGCAGCTTAGTATGGGACAGCGAAGCTTTCTTT.

The chain links TRBV7-2 to TRBJ2-7; 7 bases are shared with TRBD2. CDR3 size: 14 residues. Germline-derived CDR1 and CDR2 are SGHTA and FQGNSA. V shed 5 bases, J shed 7 bases, and the junction held 11 bases outside the gene matches. The CDR3 loop reads CASSPRGRAREQYF. DNA for the CDR3: TGTGCCAGCAGCCCCCGGGGGAGGGCACGGGAGCAGTACTTC.